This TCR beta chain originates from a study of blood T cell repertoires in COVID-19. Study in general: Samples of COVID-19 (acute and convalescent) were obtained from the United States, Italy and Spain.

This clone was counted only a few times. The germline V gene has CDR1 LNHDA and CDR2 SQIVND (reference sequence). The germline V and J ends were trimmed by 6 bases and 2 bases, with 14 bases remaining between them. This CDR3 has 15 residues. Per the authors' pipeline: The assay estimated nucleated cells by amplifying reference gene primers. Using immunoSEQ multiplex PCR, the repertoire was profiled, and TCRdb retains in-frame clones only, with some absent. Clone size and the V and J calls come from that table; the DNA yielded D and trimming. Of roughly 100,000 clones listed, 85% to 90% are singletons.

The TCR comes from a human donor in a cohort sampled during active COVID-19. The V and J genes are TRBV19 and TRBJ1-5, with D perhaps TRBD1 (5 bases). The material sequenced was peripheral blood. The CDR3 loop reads CASSRVWQGNQPQHF. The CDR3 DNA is TGTGCCAGTAGCAGGGTGTGGCAGGGCAATCAGCCCCAGCATTTT.